This is a list of T cell receptor beta chains from one sample in a study of blood T cells in healthy people across ages. TCRdb re-derived calls from the 5' RACE reads in MiXCR, one entry per CDR3 protein. The sample contains about 1.1 million distinct CDR3 sequences, more than 30% of which appear only once. The material sequenced was blood. These receptors were taken from a man between 18 and 35 years old in good health. Each CDR3 is given with its conserved first and last residue. D genes are given only for firm matches. Size is omitted from some rows. Given values are once, few, many or a class for expanded clones.

d_call: TRBD1; v_call: TRBV6-2/TRBV6-3; j_call: TRBJ2-7; clone_size: -; cdr3_aa: CASSLSGGISRSYEQYF; cdr3_nt: TGTGCCAGCTCGCTATCAGGGGGAATTAGTCGGTCCTACGAGCAGTACTTC
d_call: TRBD2; v_call: TRBV10-3; j_call: TRBJ2-3; clone_size: -; cdr3_aa: CATSEPAGGTDTQYF; cdr3_nt: TGTGCCACCAGTGAGCCAGCGGGGGGCACAGATACGCAGTATTTT
d_call: TRBD1; v_call: TRBV7-8; j_call: TRBJ2-1; clone_size: -; cdr3_aa: CASSLGIGQGFGEQFF; cdr3_nt: TGTGCCAGCAGCTTAGGTATCGGACAGGGATTTGGTGAGCAGTTCTTC
d_call: -; v_call: TRBV6-2/TRBV6-3; j_call: TRBJ1-2; clone_size: few; cdr3_aa: CASARGDYGYTF; cdr3_nt: TGTGCCAGCGCCCGGGGGGACTATGGCTACACCTTC
d_call: TRBD2; v_call: TRBV11-3; j_call: TRBJ2-1; clone_size: -; cdr3_aa: CASSLGGLGSYDEQFF; cdr3_nt: TGTGCCAGCAGCTTAGGGGGACTAGGTAGTTACGATGAGCAGTTCTTC
d_call: -; v_call: TRBV28; j_call: TRBJ2-7; clone_size: -; cdr3_aa: CASRLLRHLYKQYF; cdr3_nt: TGTGCCAGCAGACTCCTTAGACACCTCTACAAGCAGTACTTC
d_call: TRBD2; v_call: TRBV5-1; j_call: TRBJ2-3; clone_size: -; cdr3_aa: CASSLLAGATRTDTQYF; cdr3_nt: TGCGCCAGCAGCTTACTAGCGGGCGCTACCAGGACAGATACGCAGTATTTT
d_call: -; v_call: TRBV10-3; j_call: TRBJ1-1; clone_size: few; cdr3_aa: CATSRETEAFF; cdr3_nt: TGTGCCACGTCCCGAGAGACTGAAGCTTTCTTT
d_call: -; v_call: TRBV27; j_call: TRBJ2-1; clone_size: -; cdr3_aa: CASSLSWSPSSYNEQFF; cdr3_nt: TGTGCCAGCAGTTTATCGTGGAGCCCCAGCTCCTACAATGAGCAGTTCTTC
d_call: -; v_call: TRBV29-1; j_call: TRBJ1-2; clone_size: -; cdr3_aa: CSVVGLTELRGYGYTF; cdr3_nt: TGCAGCGTTGTTGGGTTAACGGAATTAAGGGGCTATGGCTACACCTTC
d_call: TRBD1; v_call: TRBV20-1; j_call: TRBJ2-3; clone_size: few; cdr3_aa: CSARGADRVRTDTQYF; cdr3_nt: TGCAGTGCCCGAGGGGCGGACAGGGTCCGAACAGATACGCAGTATTTT
d_call: -; v_call: TRBV29-1; j_call: TRBJ2-2; clone_size: once; cdr3_aa: CSVERPRCGVWAGELFF; cdr3_nt: TGCAGCGTTGAACGGCCCCGGTGTGGGGTTTGGGCCGGGGAGCTGTTTTTT
d_call: TRBD1; v_call: TRBV29-1; j_call: TRBJ1-2; clone_size: few; cdr3_aa: CSAVTGVDGYTF; cdr3_nt: TGCAGCGCCGTGACAGGGGTGGATGGCTACACCTTC
d_call: -; v_call: TRBV10-3; j_call: TRBJ1-5; clone_size: many; cdr3_aa: CAISPNNQPQHF; cdr3_nt: TGTGCCATCAGCCCGAACAATCAGCCCCAGCATTTT
d_call: -; v_call: TRBV20-1; j_call: TRBJ2-3; clone_size: few; cdr3_aa: CSAQRLRADTQYF; cdr3_nt: TGCAGTGCTCAGCGACTGCGAGCAGATACGCAGTATTTT
d_call: -; v_call: TRBV5-1; j_call: TRBJ2-5; clone_size: -; cdr3_aa: CASSLGQTYGQYF; cdr3_nt: TGCGCCAGCAGCTTAGGACAGACCTACGGGCAGTACTTC
d_call: -; v_call: TRBV6-2/TRBV6-3; j_call: TRBJ1-2; clone_size: -; cdr3_aa: CASSYHGTESYGYTF; cdr3_nt: TGTGCCAGCAGTTACCATGGGACGGAGAGCTATGGCTACACCTTC
d_call: -; v_call: TRBV20-1; j_call: TRBJ1-3; clone_size: -; cdr3_aa: CSASKAGGNTIYF; cdr3_nt: TGCAGTGCTAGTAAGGCAGGGGGAAACACCATATATTTT
d_call: TRBD1; v_call: TRBV20-1; j_call: TRBJ1-1; clone_size: -; cdr3_aa: CSAPKQGDTEAFF; cdr3_nt: TGCAGTGCTCCCAAACAGGGGGACACTGAAGCTTTCTTT
d_call: -; v_call: TRBV20-1; j_call: TRBJ1-5; clone_size: few; cdr3_aa: CSARRRGLEPQHF; cdr3_nt: TGCAGTGCTAGGAGGAGGGGCTTGGAGCCCCAGCATTTT
d_call: TRBD1; v_call: TRBV12-3/TRBV12-4; j_call: TRBJ2-1; clone_size: -; cdr3_aa: CASSLFRDRGGNEQFF; cdr3_nt: TGTGCCAGCAGTTTATTCCGGGACAGGGGAGGCAATGAGCAGTTCTTC
d_call: -; v_call: TRBV5-1; j_call: TRBJ2-3; clone_size: few; cdr3_aa: CASSLGDEDTQYF; cdr3_nt: TGCGCCAGCAGCTTAGGTGACGAAGATACGCAGTATTTT
d_call: -; v_call: TRBV6-2/TRBV6-3; j_call: TRBJ1-1; clone_size: few; cdr3_aa: CASSFIGAQAFF; cdr3_nt: TGTGCCAGCAGTTTCATCGGGGCCCAAGCTTTCTTT
d_call: TRBD2; v_call: TRBV9; j_call: TRBJ2-1; clone_size: -; cdr3_aa: CASSAGTTTYNEQFF; cdr3_nt: TGTGCCAGCAGCGCCGGGACTACCACCTACAATGAGCAGTTCTTC
d_call: TRBD2; v_call: TRBV11-1; j_call: TRBJ2-2; clone_size: -; cdr3_aa: CASSLAMTSRNTGELFF; cdr3_nt: TGTGCCAGCAGCTTAGCGATGACTAGCCGGAACACCGGGGAGCTGTTTTTT
d_call: -; v_call: TRBV4-2; j_call: TRBJ2-3; clone_size: few; cdr3_aa: CASSQDRANTDTQYF; cdr3_nt: TGTGCCAGCAGCCAAGATCGGGCTAACACAGATACGCAGTATTTT
d_call: TRBD1; v_call: TRBV15; j_call: TRBJ1-1; clone_size: -; cdr3_aa: CATSRTIRRDRGRMNTEAFF; cdr3_nt: TGTGCCACCAGCAGAACGATTAGACGGGACAGGGGTAGGATGAACACTGAAGCTTTCTTT
d_call: -; v_call: TRBV7-2; j_call: TRBJ1-2; clone_size: -; cdr3_aa: CASSLANQDNYGYTF; cdr3_nt: TGTGCCAGCAGCTTAGCAAACCAGGACAACTATGGCTACACCTTC
d_call: TRBD1; v_call: TRBV5-1; j_call: TRBJ1-1; clone_size: few; cdr3_aa: CASSLGDRGLNTEAFF; cdr3_nt: TGCGCCAGCAGCTTGGGTGACAGGGGGCTGAACACTGAAGCTTTCTTT
d_call: -; v_call: TRBV27; j_call: TRBJ2-1; clone_size: few; cdr3_aa: CASSIGTSTYNEQFF; cdr3_nt: TGTGCCAGCAGTATAGGGACCTCCACCTACAATGAGCAGTTCTTC
d_call: TRBD1; v_call: TRBV10-3; j_call: TRBJ1-5; clone_size: -; cdr3_aa: CAISNTGGGNQPQHF; cdr3_nt: TGTGCCATCAGCAATACAGGGGGCGGCAATCAGCCCCAGCATTTT
d_call: -; v_call: TRBV10-3; j_call: TRBJ1-5; clone_size: few; cdr3_aa: CAIGEQSQPQHF; cdr3_nt: TGTGCCATCGGTGAACAGAGTCAGCCCCAGCATTTT
d_call: -; v_call: TRBV7-8; j_call: TRBJ2-2; clone_size: -; cdr3_aa: CASSPMGEGRELFF; cdr3_nt: TGTGCCAGCAGCCCGATGGGGGAAGGCCGGGAGCTGTTTTTT
d_call: -; v_call: TRBV12-3/TRBV12-4; j_call: TRBJ1-3; clone_size: -; cdr3_aa: CASSPYSSSGNTIYF; cdr3_nt: TGTGCCAGCAGCCCCTATAGCTCCTCTGGAAACACCATATATTTT
d_call: TRBD2; v_call: TRBV4-3; j_call: TRBJ2-1; clone_size: few; cdr3_aa: CASSLESLSGGAFSYNEQFF; cdr3_nt: TGCGCCAGCAGCCTCGAGTCCCTAAGCGGGGGGGCTTTCTCCTACAATGAGCAGTTCTTC
d_call: -; v_call: TRBV7-2; j_call: TRBJ1-1; clone_size: -; cdr3_aa: CASRPSSNTEAFF; cdr3_nt: TGTGCCAGCAGGCCTTCTTCAAACACTGAAGCTTTCTTT
d_call: -; v_call: TRBV9; j_call: TRBJ2-1; clone_size: few; cdr3_aa: CASSVRAGLYNEQFF; cdr3_nt: TGTGCCAGCAGCGTAAGAGCGGGCCTCTACAATGAGCAGTTCTTC
d_call: TRBD1; v_call: TRBV6-2/TRBV6-3; j_call: TRBJ2-4; clone_size: -; cdr3_aa: CASSIRQGQNIQYF; cdr3_nt: TGTGCCAGCAGTATAAGACAGGGCCAAAACATTCAGTACTTC
d_call: -; v_call: TRBV4-1; j_call: TRBJ1-1; clone_size: -; cdr3_aa: CASSQELSVNTEAFF; cdr3_nt: TGCGCCAGCAGCCAAGAGCTTTCGGTGAACACTGAAGCTTTCTTT
d_call: TRBD1; v_call: TRBV9; j_call: TRBJ1-2; clone_size: -; cdr3_aa: CASSPRTGRGNYGYTF; cdr3_nt: TGTGCCAGCAGCCCACGGACAGGGAGAGGTAACTATGGCTACACCTTC
d_call: -; v_call: TRBV12-3/TRBV12-4; j_call: TRBJ1-5; clone_size: many; cdr3_aa: CASSSNQPQHF; cdr3_nt: TGTGCCAGCAGTTCCAATCAGCCCCAGCATTTT
d_call: TRBD1; v_call: TRBV6-5; j_call: TRBJ1-2; clone_size: -; cdr3_aa: CASSSRDRGVYGYTF; cdr3_nt: TGTGCCAGCAGTTCCCGGGACAGGGGGGTCTATGGCTACACCTTC
d_call: TRBD1; v_call: TRBV28; j_call: TRBJ1-2; clone_size: few; cdr3_aa: CASRGQSYGYTF; cdr3_nt: TGTGCCAGCAGGGGACAGTCCTATGGCTACACCTTC